This T cell receptor (beta chain) originates from a study of cytomegalovirus exposure and HLA in healthy donors. At the level of the study: The same platform used for the 650 to 700 first-cohort repertoires was also used for the 100 to 150 validation repertoires, as a later analysis reported. Study-level points and caveats: The study listed under 200 cytomegalovirus-associated TCR beta chains. For most TCR sequences rarity was the rule, although some public TCRs occurred in many donors.

This clone occurred once. Its specificity is not known. Clones were sequenced by immunoSEQ multiplex PCR, and TCRdb holds only the in-frame ones, with some missing. The repertoire includes about 73,000 clones, about 94% of them detected once, and about 0.93% sits in the top ten. Germline V CDR1 and CDR2: SGHVT, SQSDAQ. The CDR3 runs to 14 residues. Trimming took off 5 bases at V and 5 bases at J, with 16 bases between the two ends. Sequencing input: PBMCs. This TCR was sampled from a woman under 30 in good health and CMV-seronegative. This rearrangement joins TRBV7-4 to TRBJ2-7; TRBD2 is a possible D gene (6 bases). The CDR3 loop reads CASSPGTLDNEQYF. CDR3 DNA: TGTGCCAGCAGCCCCGGGACTTTAGACAACGAGCAGTACTTC. The full variable domain, rest sourced from reference TRBV7-4 and TRBJ2-7, is GAGVSQSPRYKVAKRGRDVALRCDSISGHVTLYWYRQTLGQGSEVLTYSQSDAQRDKSGRPSGRFSAERPERSVSTLKIQRTEQGDSAVYLCASSPGTLDNEQYFGPGTRLTVT.